The TCR beta chain described here comes from a study of blood T cell repertoires in COVID-19. Overall study: The United States, Italy and Spain provided the acute and convalescent COVID-19 samples. Nucleic acid was either cDNA or gDNA, and it came from T cells, B-cell-depleted T cells, or PBMCs.

Patients in Seattle were enrolled during active infection, then followed longitudinally. Per the study methods: Estimates of nucleated cell counts were drawn from the amplification of reference gene primers. Assay: immunoSEQ multiplex PCR; the TCRdb copy retains only in-frame clones and omits some. That table furnishes V, J and clone size, whereas the DNA furnished D and trimming. The profile shows 100,000 to 150,000 clones, about 74% of them singletons. CDR3 size: 14 residues. Deletions cut 0 bases from V and 8 bases from J, with 14 bases between. From germline, CDR1 is SGHRS and CDR2 YFSETQ. The gene calls are TRBV5-1 and TRBJ1-2; D remains unclear. Material for sequencing was peripheral blood. This sequence was found in a man at least 80 years old with COVID-19, enrolled during active disease. CDR3 sequence: CASSLVGAPEGYTF. DNA for the CDR3: TGCGCCAGCAGCTTGGTGGGCGCCCCAGAAGGCTACACCTTC.